This TCR beta chain was retrieved from a study of shared clonotypes between healthy human individuals (TCRdb year 2020). For context, the study as a whole: The cohort comprised a couple of women and a few men aged 18 to 49 years. For each donor, three plates each were used for CD4 naive and CD4 memory, two plates were used for CD8 naive, and one plate was used for CD8 memory. The study deeply sequenced blood TCR repertoires of about 5 healthy adults to estimate repertoire size and the extent of clonotype sharing between individuals. Different laboratories and diverse techniques were used to prepare libraries and sequence TCR repertoires, to increase sequencing depth and limit assay-specific biases. Between about 0.8 and 9 billion PBMCs per donor were obtained by leukapheresis.

Based on the germline V gene (reference sequence), the CDR1 and CDR2 sequences are MNHEY and SMNVEV. The CDR3 goes from the cysteine to the phenylalanine over 14 residues. The retained sequence is limited to the CDR3, 42 bases, with the frame set at the first base. V drops 5 bases and J drops 2 bases, leaving 13 bases in between. The donors were healthy, HIV-negative adults who had no recently reported acute infections or vaccinations. All donors were Caucasian adults living in Nashville, Tennessee, USA. CD4+ T cells were enriched through magnetic negative selection, after which naive cells were positively selected on CD45RA and the remaining negative fraction served as the memory subset. Blood was collected by leukapheresis, and PBMCs were isolated by Ficoll-Histopaque density gradient centrifugation and then cryopreserved in liquid nitrogen vapor phase. Analytical flow cytometry was used to check the purity and quantity of every magnetically sorted T cell population. From each sorted fraction, genomic DNA was isolated and quantified by UV absorbance on a Nanodrop 2000c.

Overall study outcomes, separate from this receptor: The small number of donors limited the genetic and exposure-history diversity represented. Sharing across a few donors was observed for about 5% of naive CD4, over 3% of naive CD8, about 2.5% of memory CD4, and around 0.42% of memory CD8 clonotypes. Pairwise subsampling led to the expectation that sequencing depth would affect the degree of clonotype sharing among donors. Even with the large sequencing depth, rarefaction of the sorted-subset datasets indicated that sequencing was incomplete. Naive subsets generally had larger estimated clonotype richness than memory subsets did. Compared with non-shared clonotypes, the clonotypes found in all four sorted-subset donors had higher generation probabilities. Sampling was restricted to blood, and TCR repertoires in tissue are likely to differ from TCR repertoires in blood.

This clone was seen a single time. The clone's antigen remains unknown. Within one base of it there is no much larger clone, and no base qualities were kept. Using the deep immunoSEQ assay, TCR CDR3 regions were amplified from genomic DNA by multiplex PCR. For each cell subset, the extracted genomic DNA was distributed evenly across all wells of several immunoSEQ 96-well plates, and each plate served as one replicate. For sorted subsets, around 200 ng genomic DNA, equal to 30,000 to 35,000 T cell genomes, was loaded into each replicate PCR. The purified libraries were quantified using a Qubit 3.0 fluorometer, sized with a Bioanalyzer 2100, and then quantified again using the KAPA Library Quantification kit. Every immunoSEQ 96-well plate was sequenced on a dedicated single-read 150-cycle Illumina NextSeq 550 flow cell. Turning to the authors' computational methods: Because the immunoSEQ output held only junctional sequences and lacked quality scores, the filtering could not match the filtering applied to full-length reads. To assign V/J genes and CDR3, sequences were annotated against IMGT germline references using PyIR, a Python wrapper for IgBLAST v1.9. Any read was removed if the V/J assignment was weak (E-value above 1e-6), the CDR3 was missing, or the read contained stop codons, out-of-frame junctions, or ambiguous translated residues. V3J clonotypes were defined by identical inferred V gene, J gene, and CDR3 amino acid sequence. Percentage overlap between repertoires was computed as shared unique clonotypes divided by the size of the smaller repertoire. Repertoire richness was assessed with RTK rarefaction, the Chao1 estimator, and Recon v2.1 estimates of unobserved clonotypes. For all TCRbeta clonotypes obtained by the gDNA method from a handful of donors, generation probabilities were computed with OLGA. TCRdb carries this immuneACCESS record with in-frame sequences only. Its versions omit some clonotypes, under half of them owing to an unresolved V gene in the studies checked, with the rest unexplained. From that table come the V and J calls and clone size; the DNA was used to work out D and trimming. The sample data list about a million clones, and approximately 80% of these were observed just once. The ten largest clones add up to 0.89% of the sample.

The sequenced sample was memory CD4+ T cells from PBMCs. The sample's cell subset or site, from its label and the paper: CD45RA-negative fraction. Recombination connected TRBV27 to TRBJ2-7; a tentative D call is TRBD1 (5 bases match). The source of this sequence is a man younger than 35 in good health. Some clones in this sample may be carry-over from other donors' samples. The base sequence is TGTGCCAGCAGTAGGGGAAGCCCGGCCTACGAGCAGTACTTC. The encoded protein is CASSRGSPAYEQYF.